The rows below give T cell receptor beta chains drawn from one sample of a study of T cells in Graves' hyperthyroidism and ophthalmopathy. Each CDR3 protein is one row after TCRdb ran MiXCR on the multiplex PCR reads. The sample contains 480,000 or so distinct CDR3 sequences, 40% to 55% of which appear only once. The sample consisted of peripheral blood or thyroid tissue (not recorded which). The receptors here all came from an adult woman with Graves' disease, either hyperthyroidism or ophthalmopathy (not recorded which). CDR3s include the opening cysteine and the closing phenylalanine or tryptophan. Fields, in order: V gene, D gene, J gene, clone size, CDR3 protein, CDR3 DNA. A D gene is named only where the DNA matches it firmly. Some rows have no size entry. The others give once, few or many, or a class for an expanded clone.

V gene: TRBV12-3/TRBV12-4; D gene: -; J gene: TRBJ1-2; clone size: few; CDR3 protein: CASSLQGDGYTF; CDR3 DNA: TGTGCCAGCAGTTTACAGGGAGATGGCTACACCTTC
V gene: TRBV5-1; D gene: -; J gene: TRBJ2-2; clone size: -; CDR3 protein: CASSRAGTTGELFF; CDR3 DNA: TGCGCCAGCAGTAGGGCTGGGACCACCGGGGAGCTGTTTTTT
V gene: TRBV10-2; D gene: -; J gene: TRBJ2-5; clone size: many; CDR3 protein: CATSATLAQETQYF; CDR3 DNA: TGCGCCACCTCGGCTACATTGGCCCAAGAGACCCAGTACTTC
V gene: TRBV7-2; D gene: -; J gene: TRBJ1-6; clone size: -; CDR3 protein: CASSYRRGSGSPLHF; CDR3 DNA: TGTGCCAGCAGCTACCGTCGGGGTTCCGGCTCACCCCTCCACTTT
V gene: TRBV28; D gene: -; J gene: TRBJ1-2; clone size: -; CDR3 protein: CASIGSGGPSSNYGYTF; CDR3 DNA: TGTGCCAGCATAGGTTCCGGGGGGCCCTCCTCTAACTATGGCTACACCTTC
V gene: TRBV9; D gene: -; J gene: TRBJ1-3; clone size: few; CDR3 protein: CASSAEPDAGNTIYF; CDR3 DNA: TGTGCCAGCAGCGCCGAACCGGACGCTGGAAACACCATATATTTT
V gene: TRBV7-8; D gene: -; J gene: TRBJ1-1; clone size: -; CDR3 protein: CASSESGGNTEAFF; CDR3 DNA: TGTGCCAGCAGTGAATCGGGGGGAAACACTGAAGCTTTCTTT
V gene: TRBV7-8; D gene: TRBD1; J gene: TRBJ1-1; clone size: -; CDR3 protein: CASSRTGGGEAFF; CDR3 DNA: TGTGCCAGCAGCCGGACAGGGGGGGGTGAAGCTTTCTTT
V gene: TRBV19; D gene: TRBD1; J gene: TRBJ2-7; clone size: -; CDR3 protein: CASSITGTALHREQYF; CDR3 DNA: TGTGCCAGTAGTATCACCGGGACAGCTTTGCACCGGGAGCAGTACTTC
V gene: TRBV7-9; D gene: -; J gene: TRBJ2-3; clone size: few; CDR3 protein: CASSLGLAGPTDTQYF; CDR3 DNA: TGTGCCAGCAGTCTAGGTCTGGCGGGTCCCACAGATACGCAGTATTTT
V gene: TRBV7-8; D gene: -; J gene: TRBJ2-5; clone size: -; CDR3 protein: CASSPGRDWETQYF; CDR3 DNA: TGTGCCAGCAGCCCCGGCCGGGATTGGGAGACCCAGTACTTC
V gene: TRBV14; D gene: -; J gene: TRBJ1-2; clone size: -; CDR3 protein: CASSHSTRTGGYTF; CDR3 DNA: TGTGCCAGCAGCCATTCGACACGGACGGGGGGCTACACCTTC
V gene: TRBV6-6; D gene: -; J gene: TRBJ1-2; clone size: few; CDR3 protein: CASSPGPSGYTF; CDR3 DNA: TGTGCCAGCAGCCCCGGGCCCTCGGGCTACACCTTC
V gene: TRBV12-3/TRBV12-4; D gene: -; J gene: TRBJ1-2; clone size: few; CDR3 protein: CASSLQENYGYTF; CDR3 DNA: TGTGCCAGCAGTTTACAGGAAAACTATGGCTACACCTTC
V gene: TRBV5-6; D gene: TRBD2; J gene: TRBJ2-7; clone size: many; CDR3 protein: CASSRDYRYEQYF; CDR3 DNA: TGTGCCAGCAGCCGGGACTACCGCTACGAGCAGTACTTC
V gene: TRBV12-3/TRBV12-4; D gene: -; J gene: TRBJ2-7; clone size: many; CDR3 protein: CASSLGGGTYSYEQYF; CDR3 DNA: TGTGCCAGCAGTTTAGGAGGCGGGACCTACTCCTACGAGCAGTACTTC
V gene: TRBV10-3; D gene: -; J gene: TRBJ1-2; clone size: few; CDR3 protein: CAISAPGSHGYTF; CDR3 DNA: TGTGCCATCAGTGCCCCGGGGTCCCATGGCTACACCTTC
V gene: TRBV7-4; D gene: TRBD1; J gene: TRBJ1-1; clone size: -; CDR3 protein: CASSINRGGSTEAFF; CDR3 DNA: TGTGCCAGCAGCATAAACAGGGGCGGCTCTACTGAAGCTTTCTTT
V gene: TRBV29-1; D gene: -; J gene: TRBJ1-5; clone size: many; CDR3 protein: CSVGENRNQPQHF; CDR3 DNA: TGCAGCGTTGGGGAGAATCGCAATCAGCCCCAGCATTTT
V gene: TRBV29-1; D gene: -; J gene: TRBJ2-5; clone size: -; CDR3 protein: CSVEAGKETQYF; CDR3 DNA: TGCAGCGTTGAGGCAGGAAAAGAGACCCAGTACTTC
V gene: TRBV29-1; D gene: -; J gene: TRBJ1-6; clone size: few; CDR3 protein: CSVTQGDSYNSPLHF; CDR3 DNA: TGCAGCGTTACACAGGGAGACTCCTATAATTCACCCCTCCACTTT
V gene: TRBV15; D gene: -; J gene: TRBJ2-7; clone size: -; CDR3 protein: CATSRDKASYEQYF; CDR3 DNA: TGTGCCACCAGCAGGGACAAGGCCTCCTACGAGCAGTACTTC
V gene: TRBV12-3/TRBV12-4; D gene: -; J gene: TRBJ2-7; clone size: -; CDR3 protein: CASSLPSGTSSGEQYF; CDR3 DNA: TGTGCCAGCAGTTTACCCTCCGGGACATCTTCCGGCGAGCAGTACTTC
V gene: TRBV7-9; D gene: TRBD2; J gene: TRBJ2-5; clone size: few; CDR3 protein: CASRLGLAAETQYF; CDR3 DNA: TGTGCCAGCAGACTGGGACTAGCGGCGGAGACCCAGTACTTC
V gene: TRBV7-2; D gene: -; J gene: TRBJ1-1; clone size: -; CDR3 protein: CASRTGWGTEAFF; CDR3 DNA: TGTGCCAGCAGAACAGGGTGGGGCACTGAAGCTTTCTTT
V gene: TRBV20-1; D gene: -; J gene: TRBJ1-1; clone size: many; CDR3 protein: CSARGGQGWNTEAFF; CDR3 DNA: TGCAGTGCTAGAGGTGGCCAGGGTTGGAACACTGAAGCTTTCTTT
V gene: TRBV10-1; D gene: TRBD1; J gene: TRBJ2-3; clone size: few; CDR3 protein: CASSESTGYTDTQYF; CDR3 DNA: TGCGCCAGCAGTGAGTCGACAGGGTACACAGATACGCAGTATTTT
V gene: TRBV28; D gene: -; J gene: TRBJ2-7; clone size: -; CDR3 protein: CACRSNSLPYEQYF; CDR3 DNA: TGTGCCTGCAGATCTAACAGTTTACCCTACGAGCAGTACTTC
V gene: TRBV20-1; D gene: TRBD2; J gene: TRBJ2-7; clone size: many; CDR3 protein: CSAGTGTRVYEQYF; CDR3 DNA: TGCAGTGCTGGGACCGGGACTAGGGTCTACGAGCAGTACTTC
V gene: TRBV5-5; D gene: TRBD1; J gene: TRBJ1-6; clone size: many; CDR3 protein: CASSWGQGDSPLHF; CDR3 DNA: TGTGCCAGCAGCTGGGGACAGGGTGATTCACCCCTCCACTTT
V gene: TRBV27; D gene: -; J gene: TRBJ2-7; clone size: -; CDR3 protein: CASSLSRAFLAYEQYF; CDR3 DNA: TGTGCCAGCAGTTTATCGCGGGCCTTTTTAGCCTACGAGCAGTACTTC
V gene: TRBV20-1; D gene: -; J gene: TRBJ1-2; clone size: few; CDR3 protein: CGARLAGYGYTF; CDR3 DNA: TGCGGTGCTAGACTCGCGGGCTATGGCTACACCTTC
V gene: TRBV7-2; D gene: -; J gene: TRBJ1-4; clone size: many; CDR3 protein: CASSLAGGWELFF; CDR3 DNA: TGTGCCAGCAGCTTAGCGGGAGGGTGGGAACTGTTTTTT
V gene: TRBV9; D gene: -; J gene: TRBJ1-4; clone size: -; CDR3 protein: CASSPRTKEKLFF; CDR3 DNA: TGTGCCAGCAGCCCTCGGACCAAAGAAAAACTGTTTTTT
V gene: TRBV10-3; D gene: -; J gene: TRBJ1-1; clone size: once; CDR3 protein: CAISEIKGVEAFF; CDR3 DNA: TGTGCCATCAGTGAGATAAAGGGTGTTGAAGCTTTCTTT
V gene: TRBV20-1; D gene: TRBD1; J gene: TRBJ1-1; clone size: many; CDR3 protein: CSATKTGGSSEAFF; CDR3 DNA: TGCAGTGCTACTAAAACAGGGGGGTCGTCTGAAGCTTTCTTT
V gene: TRBV7-2; D gene: TRBD1; J gene: TRBJ2-7; clone size: many; CDR3 protein: CASSQGAAAYEQYF; CDR3 DNA: TGTGCCAGCAGTCAGGGGGCGGCCGCCTACGAGCAGTACTTC
V gene: TRBV2; D gene: -; J gene: TRBJ1-2; clone size: few; CDR3 protein: CASLMDLGYGYTF; CDR3 DNA: TGTGCCAGCCTAATGGACCTAGGTTATGGCTACACCTTC
V gene: TRBV11-2; D gene: TRBD2; J gene: TRBJ2-7; clone size: few; CDR3 protein: CASSSNMGGAFYEQYF; CDR3 DNA: TGTGCCAGCAGCTCAAACATGGGAGGGGCCTTCTACGAGCAGTACTTC
V gene: TRBV7-8; D gene: -; J gene: TRBJ2-7; clone size: many; CDR3 protein: CASSERKPPDISYEQYF; CDR3 DNA: TGTGCCAGCAGCGAACGAAAACCTCCGGACATTTCCTACGAGCAGTACTTC
V gene: TRBV10-3; D gene: -; J gene: TRBJ2-7; clone size: few; CDR3 protein: CATSRGSGGGYEQYF; CDR3 DNA: TGTGCCACCAGCAGAGGGTCCGGGGGCGGGTACGAGCAGTACTTC
V gene: TRBV5-1; D gene: -; J gene: TRBJ2-5; clone size: many; CDR3 protein: CASSLAETQETQYF; CDR3 DNA: TGCGCCAGCAGCTTGGCAGAAACGCAAGAGACCCAGTACTTC
V gene: TRBV11-3; D gene: -; J gene: TRBJ2-7; clone size: -; CDR3 protein: CASSLGGNSYEQYF; CDR3 DNA: TGTGCCAGCAGCTTAGGAGGAAATTCCTACGAGCAGTACTTC
V gene: TRBV10-2; D gene: -; J gene: TRBJ2-6; clone size: -; CDR3 protein: CASSEQTF; CDR3 DNA: TGCGCCAGCAGTGAACAGACTTTC
V gene: TRBV20-1; D gene: -; J gene: TRBJ2-5; clone size: many; CDR3 protein: CSAGESSAQETQYF; CDR3 DNA: TGCAGTGCTGGAGAGTCTAGCGCGCAAGAGACCCAGTACTTC
V gene: TRBV5-1; D gene: -; J gene: TRBJ1-2; clone size: -; CDR3 protein: CASSLNGPNSYGYTF; CDR3 DNA: TGCGCCAGCAGCTTGAATGGACCGAATTCCTATGGCTACACCTTC
V gene: TRBV6-5; D gene: TRBD1; J gene: TRBJ1-3; clone size: once; CDR3 protein: CASSGSGGGNTIYF; CDR3 DNA: TGTGCCAGCAGCGGCTCAGGGGGAGGAAACACCATATATTTT
V gene: TRBV19; D gene: TRBD1; J gene: TRBJ1-5; clone size: -; CDR3 protein: CARVTRGMSNQPQHF; CDR3 DNA: TGTGCTAGAGTAACCAGGGGGATGAGCAATCAGCCCCAGCATTTT
V gene: TRBV12-3/TRBV12-4; D gene: -; J gene: TRBJ1-1; clone size: many; CDR3 protein: CASSLTGSGAEAFF; CDR3 DNA: TGTGCCAGCAGTTTAACTGGGAGTGGCGCTGAAGCTTTCTTT
V gene: TRBV10-2; D gene: -; J gene: TRBJ2-7; clone size: -; CDR3 protein: CASGSEGRDYEQYF; CDR3 DNA: TGTGCCAGCGGATCGGAGGGCCGAGACTACGAGCAGTACTTC
V gene: TRBV29-1; D gene: -; J gene: TRBJ1-2; clone size: many; CDR3 protein: CSVDLNYGYTF; CDR3 DNA: TGCAGCGTTGACCTTAACTATGGCTACACCTTC
V gene: TRBV10-3; D gene: -; J gene: TRBJ2-2; clone size: -; CDR3 protein: CAISPTAGTNTGELFF; CDR3 DNA: TGTGCCATCAGTCCAACAGCGGGCACGAACACCGGGGAGCTGTTTTTT
V gene: TRBV7-2; D gene: TRBD1; J gene: TRBJ2-6; clone size: -; CDR3 protein: CASSLVPGGNVLTF; CDR3 DNA: TGTGCCAGTAGCTTAGTACCAGGGGGCAACGTCCTGACTTTC
V gene: TRBV7-8; D gene: TRBD1; J gene: TRBJ1-1; clone size: -; CDR3 protein: CASSLGPLGQGGMGTEAFF; CDR3 DNA: TGTGCCAGCAGCTTAGGTCCATTGGGACAGGGGGGAATGGGCACTGAAGCTTTCTTT
V gene: TRBV5-6; D gene: TRBD2; J gene: TRBJ2-5; clone size: many; CDR3 protein: CASSLVLAGEQETQYF; CDR3 DNA: TGTGCCAGCAGCTTGGTACTAGCGGGAGAGCAAGAGACCCAGTACTTC
V gene: TRBV7-9; D gene: -; J gene: TRBJ2-6; clone size: -; CDR3 protein: CASSSTTGWGANVLTF; CDR3 DNA: TGTGCCAGCAGCTCAACTACAGGGTGGGGGGCCAACGTCCTGACTTTC
V gene: TRBV10-3; D gene: TRBD1; J gene: TRBJ1-2; clone size: -; CDR3 protein: CAIRETGDSGNTF; CDR3 DNA: TGTGCCATCAGGGAAACAGGGGACTCTGGAAACACCTTC